These 25 T cell receptor beta chains came from one sample sequenced in a study of human T cells and chemical hapten exposure (dated by TCRdb to the early 2020s). Read against the paper, the sample's time point label means: patch test 3, about 24 weeks after DPC sensitization. The treatment or condition label here, explained by the study, means: therapeutic diphenylcyclopropenone sensitization with weekly scalp DPC. The method behind the library was RACE. Sequencing took place on a NextSeq 500. The public sequencing data were trimmed at Q25 with fastp and processed into clonotypes with MiXCR by TCRdb, which kept only in-frame beta chains. When rows share a CDR3 protein, they turn into one entry using the most common DNA and genes. The table for this sample lists 100,000 or so distinct CDR3 sequences; less than 45% of them were counted only once. Of the sample, around 2.8% falls within the top ten clones.

Here the sequenced sample was whole blood, taken in connection with sensitization to the hapten diphenylcyclopropenone (DPC). Receptors were obtained from a man aged 40-55 years with alopecia areata. Some clones in this sample may be carry-over from other donors' samples.

The chain recombines TRBV6-2 or TRBV6-3 with TRBJ2-3, with a weak D call TRBD2 (7 bases). CDR1 and CDR2 (germline): MNHEY, SVGEGT. CDR3 length equals 14 residues. V lost 7 bases to trimming and J lost 4 bases, with 15 bases between them. CDR3 sequence: CASTPGGLADTQYF. The DNA for the CDR3 is TGTGCCAGCACCCCCGGGGGGCTGGCAGATACGCAGTATTTT.

This clonotype was seen more than once but under ten times. The chain combines TRBV29-1 with TRBJ2-5; D uncertain. Per germline, CDR1 SQVTM and CDR2 ANQGSEA. The CDR3 totals 14 residues. V lost 1 base, J lost 4 bases, and 13 bases lay in between. CDR3 in DNA: TGCAGCGTTGAAGCGGAGCGCCTGATAGAGACCCAGTACTTC. Protein sequence: CSVEAERLIETQYF.

A few counts support this clonotype. V is TRBV6-5 and J is TRBJ2-3, with D maybe TRBD2 (6 bases). There are 15 residues in the CDR3. The germline CDR1 and CDR2 sequences are MNHEY and SVGAGI. V shed 0 bases and J shed 5 bases, with 12 bases lying between them. In DNA form, the CDR3 reads TGTGCCAGCAGTTACTCCCGGGAGAGTAAAGATACGCAGTATTTT. This sequence encodes CASSYSRESKDTQYF.

This clonotype showed up just a few times. The V and J genes are TRBV29-1 and TRBJ2-5, with 14 positions matching TRBD2. The CDR3 totals 15 residues. Germline CDR1 reads SQVTM; CDR2 reads ANQGSEA. The CDR3 sequence: CIQGLAGDSQETQYF. The CDR3 DNA is TGCATCCAGGGACTAGCGGGAGATAGCCAAGAGACCCAGTACTTC. The full variable domain, its missing parts supplied by reference TRBV29-1 and TRBJ2-5, is SAVISQKPSRDICQRGTSLTIQCQVDSQVTMMFWYRQQPGQSLTLIATANQGSEATYESGFVIDKFPISRPNLTFSTLTVSNMSPEDSSIYLCIQGLAGDSQETQYFGPGTRLLVL.

This clonotype has more than one count but fewer than ten. The V call is TRBV10-3, the J call TRBJ2-1; D perhaps matches TRBD2 (5 bases). The CDR3 length is 14 residues. Germline V gene data show CDR1 as ENHRY and CDR2 as SYGVKD. V shed 8 bases and J shed 10 bases, with 21 bases lying between them. Written as DNA, the CDR3 is TGTGCCATCGTTTATAGCGAGTTTGTCAAAGAGCAGTTCTTC. It specifies CAIVYSEFVKEQFF.

This clonotype was seen a few times. The chain combines TRBV6-6 with TRBJ1-5; the D gene is possibly TRBD1 (5 bases). The germline V gene encodes CDR1 MNHNY and CDR2 SVGAGI (reference sequence). Trimming took 0 bases from V and 3 from J, leaving 15 bases between them. The CDR3 contains 17 residues. This CDR3 reads CASSYSGTRTYNQPQHF. The CDR3 coding sequence is TGTGCCAGCAGTTACTCTGGGACCCGAACTTACAATCAGCCCCAGCATTTT.

The chain carries TRBV7-3 and TRBJ1-6; a possible D gene is TRBD1 (6 bases). Germline V CDR1 and CDR2: SGHTA, FQGTGA. Trimming cost V 5 bases and J 0 bases, with 11 bases left between them. The CDR3 sequence is 16 residues long. Here the CDR3 DNA reads TGTGCCAGCAGCGCCCAGGGGAGCTCCTATAATTCACCCCTCCACTTT. It specifies CASSAQGSSYNSPLHF.

The chain is built from TRBV20-1 and TRBJ2-3, with 7 bases aligning to TRBD2. CDR1 is DFQATT and CDR2 is SNEGSKA in the germline V gene (reference sequence). Unmatched junction bases numbered 6, after V lost 0 bases and J lost 0 bases. The CDR3 length is 16 residues. CDR3 sequence reads: CSARDGLAESTDTQYF. The CDR3 nucleotides are TGCAGTGCTAGAGATGGGCTAGCGGAGAGCACAGATACGCAGTATTTT.

V is TRBV7-3 and J is TRBJ2-4, with a possible D match to TRBD1 (5 bases). V was trimmed by 1 base and J by 0 bases, leaving 7 bases between them. The CDR3 is made up of 15 amino acids. Germline V lookup: CDR1 SGHTA, CDR2 FQGTGA. The CDR3 reads CASSLSQGAKNIQYF. As DNA, the CDR3 is TGTGCCAGCAGCTTAAGTCAGGGAGCCAAAAACATTCAGTACTTC.

This chain connects TRBV28 to TRBJ2-3; D is perhaps TRBD1 or TRBD2 (5 bases each). Germline V CDR1 and CDR2: MDHEN, SYDVKM. The V end lost 6 bases, the J end lost 6 bases, and 22 bases lay between the germline ends. The CDR3 totals 16 residues. CDR3 coding DNA: TGTGCCAGCAGCCCTGGGGGAGCAGGAGAGACCGATACGCAGTATTTT. Residues: CASSPGGAGETDTQYF.

This clonotype was seen a single time. The chain uses TRBV5-4 and TRBJ2-1; D is perhaps TRBD2 (5 bases). Trimming took 1 base from V and 10 from J, leaving 15 bases between them. Germline CDR1 and CDR2: SGHNT and YYREEE (reference sequence). The CDR3 totals 14 residues. CDR3 bases: TGTGCCAGCAGCTTGTCTAGCAGGAGCGCGGAGCAGTTCTTC. Translating it yields CASSLSSRSAEQFF.

Points on this clonotype: The junction differs from germline at one of its ends, possibly a read error. This chain links TRBV7-7 with TRBJ2-5, with D possibly TRBD1 on 6 matching bases. CDR1 is SSHAT, CDR2 FNYEAQ, per germline (reference sequence). The CDR3 runs to 14 residues. The CDR3 loop reads CASSLQGTGETQYF. The DNA for the CDR3 is TGTGCTAGCAGCTTACAGGGTACCGGCGAGACCCAGTACTTC.

Written as DNA, the CDR3 is TGTGCCTGGAGTAAAGGGACTAGCGGGAGAGATACGCAGTATTTT. Translated, it gives CAWSKGTSGRDTQYF. The rearrangement links TRBV30 to TRBJ2-3; 14 bases line up with TRBD2. With 2 bases clipped from V and 5 bases from J, the junction kept 3 bases outside the gene matches. This CDR3 region has 15 residues. Germline V gives CDR1 GTSNPN, CDR2 SVGIG (reference sequence). Full variable domain (outside the CDR3, taken from reference TRBV30 and TRBJ2-3): SQTIHQWPATLVQPVGSPLSLECTVEGTSNPNLYWYRQAAGRGLQLLFYSVGIGQISSEVPQNLSASRPQDRQFILSSKKLLLSDSGFYLCAWSKGTSGRDTQYFGPGTRLTVL.

The rearrangement uses TRBV10-3 and TRBJ2-5, with D unclear. This CDR3 has 12 residues. Germline V gene data show CDR1 as ENHRY and CDR2 as SYGVKD. Trimming took off 3 bases at V and 2 bases at J, with 4 bases between the two ends. This CDR3 reads CAISERQETQYF. DNA of the CDR3: TGTGCCATCAGTGAACGTCAAGAGACCCAGTACTTC.

The V gene is TRBV24-1, the J gene TRBJ2-3, with TRBD2 matching 13 bases. Germline CDR1 KGHDR, CDR2 SFDVKD. With V trimmed by 6 bases and J by 3 bases, 5 bases remained unmatched. This CDR3 region has 16 residues. CDR3 nucleotides: TGTGCCACCAGTCGACGGACTAGCGGGAGAACAGATACGCAGTATTTT. It is translated as CATSRRTSGRTDTQYF.

This clonotype was counted a single time. The V gene is TRBV28, the J gene TRBJ2-5, with TRBD2 as a possible D gene (7 bases). The ends were cut back, 11 bases at V and 3 bases at J, with 19 bases in the middle. The germline gives CDR1 MDHEN, CDR2 SYDVKM. This CDR3 region has 14 residues. The CDR3 coding sequence is TGTGCCCACAGTTTCAGGGGAGGGGAAGAGACCCAGTACTTC. Amino acids: CAHSFRGGEETQYF.

This chain links TRBV24-1 with TRBJ2-1; 8 nucleotides line up with TRBD2. CDR3 length: 16 residues. J was trimmed by 3 bases and V by 6 bases; bases with no gene match: 9. Germline assignment: CDR1 KGHDR and CDR2 SFDVKD. The chain's CDR3 is CATSYSAGALYNEQFF. The DNA of the CDR3 is TGTGCCACCAGTTATTCAGCGGGGGCACTCTACAATGAGCAGTTCTTC.

V and J are TRBV6-5 and TRBJ2-5; D is uncertain. V was shortened by 0 bases and J by 1 base, with 12 bases between the two germline ends. The germline V gene has CDR1 MNHEY and CDR2 SVGAGI. This CDR3 is built from 16 residues. The CDR3 sequence is CASSYSTAQPQETQYF. In DNA, the CDR3 is TGTGCCAGCAGTTACTCGACGGCTCAGCCCCAAGAGACCCAGTACTTC.

This chain links TRBV28 with TRBJ2-7; D might be TRBD1 (6 bases). CDR1 MDHEN and CDR2 SYDVKM come from the germline V gene. The CDR3 is made up of 14 amino acids. With 5 bases removed from V and 9 bases from J, the gap between germline ends came to 20 bases. The CDR3 is CASSPGTPGTPQYF. The CDR3 DNA is TGTGCCAGCAGTCCCGGGACACCCGGGACACCGCAGTACTTC. The variable domain in full, with the rest retrieved from reference TRBV28 and TRBJ2-7, is DVKVTQSSRYLVKRTGEKVFLECVQDMDHENMFWYRQDPGLGLRLIYFSYDVKMKEKGDIPEGYSVSREKKERFSLILESASTNQTSMYLCASSPGTPGTPQYFGPGTRLTVT.

In its sample, this clonotype was seen a few times. The V gene is TRBV6-1, the J gene TRBJ2-7; 9 bases align to TRBD2. CDR3 size: 16 residues. Trimming removed 6 bases from V and 3 bases from J; junction bases left unmatched: 12. The germline CDR1 and CDR2 sequences are MNHNS and SASEGT. This CDR3 is CASRVTGAGGYYEQYV. The CDR3, as DNA: TGTGCCAGCAGAGTTACTGGAGCGGGAGGTTACTACGAGCAGTACGTC.

J is TRBJ2-1 and V is TRBV9, with 9 bases that match TRBD1. V trimming: 3 bases; J trimming: 5 bases; junction bases outside the gene matches: 6. Germline CDR1 and CDR2: SGDLS and YYNGEE. CDR3 length: 15 amino acids. The DNA of the CDR3 is TGTGCCAGCAGCGCCGGGACAGGGTTAGACAATGAGCAGTTCTTC. This codes for CASSAGTGLDNEQFF.

The V call is TRBV6-1, the J call TRBJ1-2; TRBD1 aligns across 9 bases. Losses at the gene ends were 7 bases for V and 7 bases for J; bases not matched to a gene: 7. The CDR3 extends over 13 amino acids. Germline CDR1 is MNHNS and CDR2 is SASEGT. The CDR3 protein is CASITRDRVGYTF. For the CDR3, the DNA is TGTGCCAGCATCACCCGGGACAGGGTTGGCTACACCTTC.

The chain employs TRBV21-1 and TRBJ1-1; whether TRBD1, the table's D call, matches the DNA was not checked. TRBV21-1 is a documented pseudogene. The CDR3 has 15 residues. CDR3 residues: CASPRTGDQCTEAFF. The CDR3, as DNA: TGTGCCAGTCCACGGACAGGGGATCAGTGCACTGAAGCTTTCTTT.

This clonotype turned up a few times. V usage is TRBV20-1 and J usage is TRBJ2-3; 10 nucleotides line up with TRBD2. Looked up from germline, CDR1 is DFQATT and CDR2 is SNEGSKA (reference sequence). The length of the CDR3 is 17 residues. V was pared by 7 bases and J by 3 bases, with 16 bases of the junction left unmatched. CDR3 region: CSGTGAGGYGGTDTQYF. In DNA form, the CDR3 reads TGCAGTGGTACAGGAGCGGGAGGGTACGGGGGAACAGATACGCAGTATTTT.

This clonotype was detected a few times. The V and J genes are TRBV20-1 and TRBJ2-3, with 8 bases lining up with TRBD2. V was pared by 1 base and J by 2 bases, with 5 bases of the junction left unmatched. This CDR3 is 15 amino acids long. Germline CDR1 DFQATT, CDR2 SNEGSKA (reference sequence). CDR3 loop: CSARVPAGVTDTQYF. CDR3 sequence (DNA): TGCAGTGCTAGAGTGCCAGCGGGGGTCACAGATACGCAGTATTTT.